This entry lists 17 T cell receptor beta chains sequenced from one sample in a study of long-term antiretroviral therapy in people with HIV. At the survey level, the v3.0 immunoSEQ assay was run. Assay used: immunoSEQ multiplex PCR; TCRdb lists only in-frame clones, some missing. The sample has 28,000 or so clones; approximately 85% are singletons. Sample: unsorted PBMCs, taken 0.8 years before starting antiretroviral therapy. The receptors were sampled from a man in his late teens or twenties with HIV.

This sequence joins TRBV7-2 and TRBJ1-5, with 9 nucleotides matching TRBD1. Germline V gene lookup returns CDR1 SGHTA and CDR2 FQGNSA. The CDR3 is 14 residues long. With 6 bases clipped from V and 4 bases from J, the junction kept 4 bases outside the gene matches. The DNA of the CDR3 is TGTGCCAGCAGAGCCGGGACAGGGAATCAGCCCCAGCATTTT. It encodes CASRAGTGNQPQHF.

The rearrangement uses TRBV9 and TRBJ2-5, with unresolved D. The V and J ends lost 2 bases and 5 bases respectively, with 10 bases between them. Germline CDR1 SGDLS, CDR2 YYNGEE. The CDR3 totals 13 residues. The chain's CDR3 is CASSVGPWETQYF. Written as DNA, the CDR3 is TGTGCCAGCAGCGTTGGCCCCTGGGAGACCCAGTACTTC.

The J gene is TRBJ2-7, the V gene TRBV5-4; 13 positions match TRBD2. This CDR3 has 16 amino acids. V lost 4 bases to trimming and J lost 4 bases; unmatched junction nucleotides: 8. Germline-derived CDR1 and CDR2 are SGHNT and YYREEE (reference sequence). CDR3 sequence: CASSPGLAGARYEQYF. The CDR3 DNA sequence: TGTGCCAGCAGCCCAGGACTAGCGGGGGCCCGGTACGAGCAGTACTTC.

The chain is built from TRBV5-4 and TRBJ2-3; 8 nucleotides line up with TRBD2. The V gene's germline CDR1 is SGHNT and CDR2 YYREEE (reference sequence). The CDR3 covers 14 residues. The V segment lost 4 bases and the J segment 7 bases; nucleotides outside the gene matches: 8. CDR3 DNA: TGTGCCAGCAGCGCGGGGGGAGGCGAATATACGCAGTATTTT. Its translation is CASSAGGGEYTQYF.

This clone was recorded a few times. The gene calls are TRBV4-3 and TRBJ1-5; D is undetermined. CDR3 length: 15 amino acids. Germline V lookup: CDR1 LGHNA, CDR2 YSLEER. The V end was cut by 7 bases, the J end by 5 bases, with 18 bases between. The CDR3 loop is CASIRTPSRYQPQHF. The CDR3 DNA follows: TGCGCCAGCATCAGAACGCCCAGCCGTTATCAGCCCCAGCATTTT.

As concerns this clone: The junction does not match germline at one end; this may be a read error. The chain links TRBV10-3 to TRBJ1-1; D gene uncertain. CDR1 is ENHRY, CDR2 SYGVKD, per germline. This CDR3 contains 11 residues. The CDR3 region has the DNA TGTGCCATCACTGAGGGTACTGAAGCTTTCTTT. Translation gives CAITEGTEAFF.

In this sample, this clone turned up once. CDR3 sequence: CASSIDSTDTQYF. The CDR3 DNA reads as TGTGCCAGCAGCATAGATAGCACAGATACGCAGTATTTT. The V call is TRBV21-1, the J call TRBJ2-3; TRBD2, as called in the table, went unchecked against the DNA. TRBV21-1 is described as a pseudogene. The CDR3 has 13 amino acids.

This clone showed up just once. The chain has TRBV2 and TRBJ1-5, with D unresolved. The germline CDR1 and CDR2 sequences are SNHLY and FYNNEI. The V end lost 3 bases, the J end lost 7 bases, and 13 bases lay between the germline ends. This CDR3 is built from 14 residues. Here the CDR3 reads CASSDERVRQPQHF. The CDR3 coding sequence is TGTGCCAGCAGTGACGAAAGGGTCAGGCAGCCCCAGCATTTT.

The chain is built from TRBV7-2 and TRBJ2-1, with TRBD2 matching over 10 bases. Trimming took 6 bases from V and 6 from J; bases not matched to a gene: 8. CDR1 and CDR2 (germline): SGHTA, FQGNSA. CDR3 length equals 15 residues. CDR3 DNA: TGTGCCAGCAGTTCTAGCGGGAGTTCGGGCAATGAGCAGTTCTTC. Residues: CASSSSGSSGNEQFF.

The CDR3 region is CASSSRKQFF. CDR3 in DNA: TGTGCCAGCAGCTCCCGTAAGCAGTTCTTC. The V gene is TRBV7-9, the J gene TRBJ2-1; no clear D gene. Between the trimmed V and J ends, which lost 4 bases and 11 bases, there was a span of 6 bases. In germline, CDR1 is SEHNR, CDR2 FQNEAQ (reference sequence). This CDR3 contains 10 residues.

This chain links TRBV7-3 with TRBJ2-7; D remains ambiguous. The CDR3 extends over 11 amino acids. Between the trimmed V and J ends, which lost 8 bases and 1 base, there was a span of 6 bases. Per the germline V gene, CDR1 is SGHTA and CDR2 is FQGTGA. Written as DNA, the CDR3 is TGTGCCAGCTCAGGATCCTACGAGCAGTACTTC. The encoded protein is CASSGSYEQYF.

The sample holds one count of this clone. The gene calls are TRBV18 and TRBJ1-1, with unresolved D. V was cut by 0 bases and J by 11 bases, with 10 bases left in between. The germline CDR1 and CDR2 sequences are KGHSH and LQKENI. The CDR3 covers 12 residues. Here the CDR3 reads CASSPPGWFAFF. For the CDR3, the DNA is TGTGCCAGCTCACCACCTGGATGGTTTGCTTTCTTT. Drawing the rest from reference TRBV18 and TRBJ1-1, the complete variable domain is NAGVMQNPRHLVRRRGQEARLRCSPMKGHSHVYWYRQLPEEGLKFMVYLQKENIIDESGMPKERFSAEFPKEGPSILRIQQVVRGDSAAYFCASSPPGWFAFFGQGTRLTVV.

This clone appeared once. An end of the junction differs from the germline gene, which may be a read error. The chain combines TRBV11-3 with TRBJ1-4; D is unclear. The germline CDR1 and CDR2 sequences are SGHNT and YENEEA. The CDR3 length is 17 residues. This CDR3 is CASSLDNSVGTDEKLFF. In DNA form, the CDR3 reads TGTGCCAGCAGCTTAGATAACTCAGTGGGAACTGATGAAAAACTGTTTTTT.

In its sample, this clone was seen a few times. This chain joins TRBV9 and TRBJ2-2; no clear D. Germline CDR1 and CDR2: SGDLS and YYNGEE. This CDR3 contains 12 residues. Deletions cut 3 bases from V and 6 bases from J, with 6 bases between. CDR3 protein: CASSALAGELFF. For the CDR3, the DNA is TGTGCCAGCAGCGCGTTGGCCGGGGAGCTGTTTTTT.

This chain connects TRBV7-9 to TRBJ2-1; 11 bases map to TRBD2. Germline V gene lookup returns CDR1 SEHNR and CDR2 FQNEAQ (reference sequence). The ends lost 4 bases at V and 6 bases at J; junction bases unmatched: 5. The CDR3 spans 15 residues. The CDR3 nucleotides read TGTGCCAGCAGCTCGACTAGCGGGGCAGGCAATGAGCAGTTCTTC. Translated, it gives CASSSTSGAGNEQFF.

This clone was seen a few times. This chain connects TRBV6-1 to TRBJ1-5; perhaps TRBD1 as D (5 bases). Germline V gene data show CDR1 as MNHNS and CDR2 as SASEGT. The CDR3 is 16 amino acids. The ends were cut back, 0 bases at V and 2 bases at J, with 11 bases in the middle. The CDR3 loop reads CASSEATDGGNQPQHF. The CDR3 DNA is TGTGCCAGCAGTGAAGCGACAGATGGAGGCAATCAGCCCCAGCATTTT.

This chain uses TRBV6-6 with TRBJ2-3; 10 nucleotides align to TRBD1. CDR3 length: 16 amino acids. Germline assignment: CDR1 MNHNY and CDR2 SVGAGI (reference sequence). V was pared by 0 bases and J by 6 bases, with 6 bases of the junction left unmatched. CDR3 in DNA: TGTGCCAGCAGTTACTCGAGGGACAGGGGACGGGATACGCAGTATTTT. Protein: CASSYSRDRGRDTQYF.